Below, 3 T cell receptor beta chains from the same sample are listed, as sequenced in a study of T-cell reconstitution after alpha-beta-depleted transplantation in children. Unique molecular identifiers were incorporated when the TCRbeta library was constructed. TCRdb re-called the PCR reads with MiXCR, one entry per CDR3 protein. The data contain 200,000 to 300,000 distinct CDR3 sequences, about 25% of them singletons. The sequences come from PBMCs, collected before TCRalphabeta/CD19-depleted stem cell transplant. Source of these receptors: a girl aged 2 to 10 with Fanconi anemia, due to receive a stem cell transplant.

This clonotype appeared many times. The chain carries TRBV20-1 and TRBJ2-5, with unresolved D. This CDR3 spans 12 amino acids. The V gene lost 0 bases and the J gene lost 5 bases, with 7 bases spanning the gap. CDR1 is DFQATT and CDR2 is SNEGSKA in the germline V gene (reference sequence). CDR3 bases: TGCAGTGCTAGAGATCGTATTGAGACCCAGTACTTC. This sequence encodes CSARDRIETQYF.

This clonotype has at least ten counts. The CDR3 sequence: CALRSRGEETQYF. For the CDR3, the DNA is TGTGCCCTACGTTCCAGGGGGGAAGAGACCCAGTACTTC. The chain couples TRBV7-9 to TRBJ2-5, with TRBD1 as a possible D gene (7 bases). The ends were cut back, 11 bases at V and 3 bases at J, with 16 bases in the middle. The germline V gene has CDR1 SEHNR and CDR2 FQNEAQ (reference sequence). The CDR3 is 13 residues long.

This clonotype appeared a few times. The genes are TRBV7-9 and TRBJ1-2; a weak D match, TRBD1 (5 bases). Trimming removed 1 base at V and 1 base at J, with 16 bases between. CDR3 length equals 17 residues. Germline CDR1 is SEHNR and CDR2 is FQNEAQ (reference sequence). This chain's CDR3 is CASSLEFAGTVNYGYTF. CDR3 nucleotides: TGTGCCAGCAGCTTAGAATTTGCCGGGACGGTTAACTATGGCTACACCTTC.